This is a list of T cell receptor beta chains from one sample in a study of blood T cells in healthy people across ages. TCRdb fed the 5' RACE reads into MiXCR, producing one record per CDR3 protein. This sample carries around 1.5 million distinct CDR3 sequences, around two fifths of them seen once, and the ten largest clones take roughly 7.9%. Sequenced material: blood. All receptors derive from a woman in her late teens or twenties in good health. Both conserved end residues are part of each CDR3. D genes are given only for firm matches. Rows may omit the clone size; those that give it use once, few, many or a size class.

D gene: NA; clone size: NA; V gene: TRBV7-9; J gene: TRBJ2-5; CDR3 DNA: TGTGCCAGCAGCTTAATTGTGTGGGACTCCTTCCAAGAGACCCAGTACTTC; CDR3 protein: CASSLIVWDSFQETQYF
D gene: NA; clone size: few; V gene: TRBV10-3; J gene: TRBJ1-2; CDR3 DNA: TGTGCCATCAGTGAGGCCCCCGGGCATGGCTACACCTTC; CDR3 protein: CAISEAPGHGYTF
D gene: TRBD2; clone size: NA; V gene: TRBV7-9; J gene: TRBJ2-7; CDR3 DNA: TGTGCCAGCAGCTTACCTAGCGGGGCCGCCTACGAGCAGTACTTC; CDR3 protein: CASSLPSGAAYEQYF
D gene: TRBD2; clone size: NA; V gene: TRBV4-1; J gene: TRBJ2-5; CDR3 DNA: TGCGCCAGCAGCCAACCCGGGACTAGCGGGAGCAGGGAGACCCAGTACTTC; CDR3 protein: CASSQPGTSGSRETQYF
D gene: NA; clone size: NA; V gene: TRBV6-5; J gene: TRBJ2-1; CDR3 DNA: TGTGCCAGCAGGTCCCCGGGCCGGCCCCCCTACAATGAGCAGTTCTTC; CDR3 protein: CASRSPGRPPYNEQFF
D gene: TRBD1; clone size: NA; V gene: TRBV4-1; J gene: TRBJ1-2; CDR3 DNA: TGCGCCAGCAGCCAAGATGACAGGGGGAACTATGGCTACACCTTC; CDR3 protein: CASSQDDRGNYGYTF
D gene: NA; clone size: NA; V gene: TRBV7-9; J gene: TRBJ2-7; CDR3 DNA: TGTGCCAGCAGCCCCGACCCTAACTACGAGCAGTACTTC; CDR3 protein: CASSPDPNYEQYF
D gene: NA; clone size: NA; V gene: TRBV6-5; J gene: TRBJ2-1; CDR3 DNA: TGTGCCAGCAGTTACGGCAGGGGATATGAGCAGTTCTTC; CDR3 protein: CASSYGRGYEQFF
D gene: TRBD1; clone size: few; V gene: TRBV6-5; J gene: TRBJ2-2; CDR3 DNA: TGTGCCAGCAGTCGGACAGGGCCGAACACCGGGGAGCTGTTTTTT; CDR3 protein: CASSRTGPNTGELFF
D gene: NA; clone size: once; V gene: TRBV5-4; J gene: TRBJ1-5; CDR3 DNA: TGTGCCAGCAGCTTAATACAGTTTCTCAATCAGCCCCAGCATTTT; CDR3 protein: CASSLIQFLNQPQHF
D gene: TRBD1; clone size: NA; V gene: TRBV28; J gene: TRBJ1-5; CDR3 DNA: TGTGCCAGCACCCCGACAGGGATTAATCAGCCCCAGCATTTT; CDR3 protein: CASTPTGINQPQHF
D gene: TRBD1; clone size: NA; V gene: TRBV20-1; J gene: TRBJ1-5; CDR3 DNA: TGCAGTGCTAGAGTCCCCGGACAGGGGAGCGGCAATCAGCCCCAGCATTTT; CDR3 protein: CSARVPGQGSGNQPQHF
D gene: NA; clone size: many; V gene: TRBV13; J gene: TRBJ2-3; CDR3 DNA: TGTGCCAGCAGCCCCCGGGCGACAGATACGCAGTATTTT; CDR3 protein: CASSPRATDTQYF
D gene: NA; clone size: NA; V gene: TRBV5-1; J gene: TRBJ2-5; CDR3 DNA: TGCGCCAGCAGCTTGATTGAGGCGGGACCGCGGGAGACCCAGTACTTC; CDR3 protein: CASSLIEAGPRETQYF
D gene: TRBD2; clone size: NA; V gene: TRBV12-3/TRBV12-4; J gene: TRBJ2-1; CDR3 DNA: TGTGCCAGCACTCCCCCAGCGGGGGCGTTCAATGAGCAGTTCTTC; CDR3 protein: CASTPPAGAFNEQFF
D gene: TRBD2; clone size: few; V gene: TRBV25-1; J gene: TRBJ2-1; CDR3 DNA: TGTGCCAGCAGGGGGACTAGCGGGAGGTGGTACAATGAGCAGTTCTTC; CDR3 protein: CASRGTSGRWYNEQFF
D gene: NA; clone size: NA; V gene: TRBV20-1; J gene: TRBJ2-3; CDR3 DNA: TGCAGTGCTAGAGGCCACATAACCTGCACAGATACGCAGTATTTT; CDR3 protein: CSARGHITCTDTQYF
D gene: TRBD1; clone size: NA; V gene: TRBV3-1; J gene: TRBJ1-1; CDR3 DNA: TGTGCCAGCAGCCATGGGGACAGGGGAGCTTTCTTT; CDR3 protein: CASSHGDRGAFF
D gene: TRBD1; clone size: NA; V gene: TRBV27; J gene: TRBJ1-2; CDR3 DNA: TGTGCCAGCAGTCCCCGGACAGGTGGGTGGTCTTATGGCTACACCTTC; CDR3 protein: CASSPRTGGWSYGYTF
D gene: NA; clone size: few; V gene: TRBV27; J gene: TRBJ2-5; CDR3 DNA: TGTGCCAGCAGAACCCGACAGCAAGAGACCCAGTACTTC; CDR3 protein: CASRTRQQETQYF
D gene: TRBD2; clone size: NA; V gene: TRBV9; J gene: TRBJ2-3; CDR3 DNA: TGTGCCAGCAGCGCGTTAGCGGGAGGGGCTTCAGATACGCAGTATTTT; CDR3 protein: CASSALAGGASDTQYF
D gene: NA; clone size: few; V gene: TRBV7-9; J gene: TRBJ2-7; CDR3 DNA: TGTGCCAGCAGCTTAGGGTGGAACGAGCAGTACTTC; CDR3 protein: CASSLGWNEQYF
D gene: NA; clone size: few; V gene: TRBV7-2; J gene: TRBJ1-6; CDR3 DNA: TGTGCCAGCAGCTTAGGGAGTGGTAATTCACCCCTCCACTTT; CDR3 protein: CASSLGSGNSPLHF
D gene: NA; clone size: NA; V gene: TRBV27; J gene: TRBJ2-7; CDR3 DNA: TGTGCCAGCAGTTTTTGGGGGGACGAGCAGTACTTC; CDR3 protein: CASSFWGDEQYF
D gene: NA; clone size: NA; V gene: TRBV11-3; J gene: TRBJ2-4; CDR3 DNA: TGTGCCAGCAGCCTAGTGGGGGGGGACAGCCCAAACATTCAGTACTTC; CDR3 protein: CASSLVGGDSPNIQYF
D gene: TRBD1; clone size: NA; V gene: TRBV29-1; J gene: TRBJ2-1; CDR3 DNA: TGCAGCGTGGAATCCCCGGGACAGGGGGCGGGAGAGCAGTTCTTC; CDR3 protein: CSVESPGQGAGEQFF
D gene: TRBD2; clone size: few; V gene: TRBV9; J gene: TRBJ2-1; CDR3 DNA: TGTGCCAGCAGCGCCCAAATGGGGGGGTCGTACAATGAGCAGTTCTTC; CDR3 protein: CASSAQMGGSYNEQFF
D gene: NA; clone size: NA; V gene: TRBV4-1; J gene: TRBJ2-2; CDR3 DNA: TGCGCCAGCAGCCTCATAGGAGGTAGAGACACCGGGGAGCTGTTTTTT; CDR3 protein: CASSLIGGRDTGELFF
D gene: NA; clone size: NA; V gene: TRBV21-1; J gene: TRBJ2-7; CDR3 DNA: TGTGCCAGCAGCAATTGTAGCGGGAGAGGGTCCTACGAGCGGTACTTC; CDR3 protein: CASSNCSGRGSYERYF
D gene: NA; clone size: few; V gene: TRBV6-5; J gene: TRBJ1-6; CDR3 DNA: TGTGCCAGCAGTTACTCTCAGGGGCCTTTCGGTAATTCACCCCTCCACTTT; CDR3 protein: CASSYSQGPFGNSPLHF
D gene: NA; clone size: NA; V gene: TRBV12-3/TRBV12-4; J gene: TRBJ2-7; CDR3 DNA: TGTGCCAGCAGCTCTGAGCGGATCTCCTACAATGAGCAGTACTTC; CDR3 protein: CASSSERISYNEQYF
D gene: NA; clone size: NA; V gene: TRBV20-1; J gene: TRBJ2-7; CDR3 DNA: TGCAGTGCTAGAGATAAGGGAACCTACGAGCAGTACTTC; CDR3 protein: CSARDKGTYEQYF
D gene: TRBD2; clone size: NA; V gene: TRBV3-1; J gene: TRBJ2-1; CDR3 DNA: TGTGCCAGCAGCCAAAGGACTAGCGGGAGGGTCAGGGATGAGCAGTTCTTC; CDR3 protein: CASSQRTSGRVRDEQFF
D gene: NA; clone size: NA; V gene: TRBV20-1; J gene: TRBJ2-6; CDR3 DNA: TGCAGTGCCCCCGAACAGGGACCTTCTGGGGCCAACGTCCTGACTTTC; CDR3 protein: CSAPEQGPSGANVLTF
D gene: TRBD2; clone size: NA; V gene: TRBV5-1; J gene: TRBJ2-3; CDR3 DNA: TGCGCCGGCAGCCCCCCGACTAGCGGGGGGCGGACAGATACGCAGTATTTT; CDR3 protein: CAGSPPTSGGRTDTQYF
D gene: NA; clone size: NA; V gene: TRBV3-1; J gene: TRBJ2-7; CDR3 DNA: TGTGCCAGCAGCCACACAGGGCTCTCCTACGAGCAGTACTTC; CDR3 protein: CASSHTGLSYEQYF
D gene: NA; clone size: NA; V gene: TRBV4-1; J gene: TRBJ1-1; CDR3 DNA: TGCGCCAGCAGCCACGAGACATACTCCAACACTGAAGCTTTCTTT; CDR3 protein: CASSHETYSNTEAFF
D gene: NA; clone size: NA; V gene: TRBV20-1; J gene: TRBJ2-2; CDR3 DNA: TGCAGTGCTAGGGGTCGGGGCGAGGAGCTGTTTTTT; CDR3 protein: CSARGRGEELFF
D gene: TRBD1; clone size: NA; V gene: TRBV6-1; J gene: TRBJ1-6; CDR3 DNA: TGTGCCAGCAGGGACAGGGGAGATAATTCACCCCTCCACTTT; CDR3 protein: CASRDRGDNSPLHF
D gene: TRBD1; clone size: many; V gene: TRBV12-3/TRBV12-4; J gene: TRBJ2-4; CDR3 DNA: TGTGCCAGCAGTTTAAGGGGACAGGAGGGAAACATTCAGTACTTC; CDR3 protein: CASSLRGQEGNIQYF
D gene: TRBD1; clone size: NA; V gene: TRBV6-1; J gene: TRBJ1-2; CDR3 DNA: TGTGCCAGCAGTGGAATGACAGGGGGGATTGGCTACACCTTC; CDR3 protein: CASSGMTGGIGYTF
D gene: NA; clone size: NA; V gene: TRBV4-2; J gene: TRBJ2-2; CDR3 DNA: TGTGCCAGCAGCCAAGAGTTGGTTGGAACCGGGGAGCTGTTTTTT; CDR3 protein: CASSQELVGTGELFF
D gene: NA; clone size: few; V gene: TRBV11-2; J gene: TRBJ1-1; CDR3 DNA: TGTGCCAGCAGCCCGGCTCCCCACACTGAAGCTTTCTTT; CDR3 protein: CASSPAPHTEAFF
D gene: NA; clone size: NA; V gene: TRBV7-8; J gene: TRBJ1-2; CDR3 DNA: TGTGCCAGCAGCTTAGATTGGCCAGGGGTTAGTAAGGATGGCTACACCTTC; CDR3 protein: CASSLDWPGVSKDGYTF
D gene: NA; clone size: NA; V gene: TRBV12-3/TRBV12-4; J gene: TRBJ2-7; CDR3 DNA: TGTGCCAGCAACGGCGGGAATTCCTACGAGCAGTACTTC; CDR3 protein: CASNGGNSYEQYF
D gene: TRBD2; clone size: once; V gene: TRBV14; J gene: TRBJ2-1; CDR3 DNA: TGTGCCAGCAGCCAAGAGCCAGCGGGAGGTTACAATGAGCAGTTCTTC; CDR3 protein: CASSQEPAGGYNEQFF
D gene: TRBD1; clone size: many; V gene: TRBV7-8; J gene: TRBJ1-2; CDR3 DNA: TGTGCCAGCAGCTTCGGACAGGGTGGCTATGGCTACACCTTC; CDR3 protein: CASSFGQGGYGYTF
D gene: TRBD1; clone size: few; V gene: TRBV18; J gene: TRBJ2-7; CDR3 DNA: TGTGCCAGCTCACTATCCTCCGGGACAGGTTTTCACGAGCAGTACTTC; CDR3 protein: CASSLSSGTGFHEQYF
D gene: NA; clone size: NA; V gene: TRBV4-2; J gene: TRBJ2-5; CDR3 DNA: TGTGCCAGCAGCCCCCAACAGGGTAGTCCGATTGAGCAGTACTTC; CDR3 protein: CASSPQQGSPIEQYF
D gene: TRBD2; clone size: NA; V gene: TRBV6-2/TRBV6-3; J gene: TRBJ2-3; CDR3 DNA: TGTGCCAGCAGTTACCGGGGGACTACCCGCACAGATACGCAGTATTTT; CDR3 protein: CASSYRGTTRTDTQYF
D gene: NA; clone size: few; V gene: TRBV7-9; J gene: TRBJ2-1; CDR3 DNA: TGTGCCAGCAGGTTTGGGGGGTCCAGCTCCTACAATGAGCAGTTCTTC; CDR3 protein: CASRFGGSSSYNEQFF
D gene: NA; clone size: NA; V gene: TRBV5-4; J gene: TRBJ2-3; CDR3 DNA: TGTGCCAGCAGCTTGGACCGTAACGAGAAGGTAGATACGCAGTATTTT; CDR3 protein: CASSLDRNEKVDTQYF
D gene: TRBD1; clone size: NA; V gene: TRBV7-6; J gene: TRBJ1-1; CDR3 DNA: TGTGCCAGCAGCTTAACCCCAGGGGGCCAAATGAACGCTGAAGCTTTCTTT; CDR3 protein: CASSLTPGGQMNAEAFF
D gene: NA; clone size: NA; V gene: TRBV28; J gene: TRBJ1-6; CDR3 DNA: TGTGCCAGTACAGGGAGTGCGGCCTATAATTCACCCCTCCACTTT; CDR3 protein: CASTGSAAYNSPLHF
D gene: TRBD1; clone size: few; V gene: TRBV29-1; J gene: TRBJ1-2; CDR3 DNA: TGCAGCGTCGCGGACAGGGAAACTAACTATGGCTACACCTTC; CDR3 protein: CSVADRETNYGYTF
D gene: NA; clone size: NA; V gene: TRBV2; J gene: TRBJ2-1; CDR3 DNA: TGTGCCAGCAGTGAAGCAATCAGCTCGGGGTACAATGAGCAGTTCTTC; CDR3 protein: CASSEAISSGYNEQFF
D gene: NA; clone size: NA; V gene: TRBV7-2; J gene: TRBJ1-2; CDR3 DNA: TGTGCCAGCAGCCCCCAAAGCGCGGCTAACTATGGCTACACCTTC; CDR3 protein: CASSPQSAANYGYTF
D gene: TRBD1; clone size: NA; V gene: TRBV12-3/TRBV12-4; J gene: TRBJ1-2; CDR3 DNA: TGTGCCAGCAGTTTAGCGGGGGGACAGGGCCGTAATGGCTACACCTTC; CDR3 protein: CASSLAGGQGRNGYTF
D gene: NA; clone size: few; V gene: TRBV11-2; J gene: TRBJ2-3; CDR3 DNA: TGTGCCAGCAGCTTAGCTGCTGGGGGCGATACGCAGTATTTT; CDR3 protein: CASSLAAGGDTQYF